The 5 T cell receptor beta chains given below trace back to one sample, sequenced in a study of control samples from healthy donors and cancer patients. This table comes from immunoSEQ multiplex PCR, and its TCRdb copy is limited to in-frame clones, with some not included. The data show 230,000 or so clones, over 90% seen once. The sample taken for sequencing was blood. The source is a man between 50 and 59 years old in good health.

In regard to this clone: One end of the junction fails to match germline, which may point to a read error. This chain joins TRBV28 and TRBJ1-1, with D maybe TRBD1 (5 bases). This CDR3 comprises 15 residues. The germline gives CDR1 MDHEN, CDR2 SYDVKM. CDR3 coding DNA: TGTGCCAGCAGTCAGGAGGGGCTGTCGAACGCTGAAGCTTTCTTT. Protein sequence: CASSQEGLSNAEAFF.

The chain joins TRBV2 to TRBJ1-1; weak D call: TRBD1 (5 bases). CDR1 and CDR2 from the germline V gene are SNHLY and FYNNEI. This CDR3 spans 11 amino acids. Here the CDR3 reads CVYQGFTEAFF. As DNA, the CDR3 is TGTGTTTATCAGGGTTTCACTGAAGCTTTCTTT.

This chain joins TRBV6-2 or TRBV6-3 and TRBJ2-3; D unclear. Germline V gives CDR1 MNHEY, CDR2 SVGEGT. Trimming cost V 2 bases and J 5 bases, with 14 bases left between them. The length of the CDR3 is 15 residues. The CDR3 bases are TGTGCCAGCAGTTACCTACGACTCTCAGGAGATACGCAGTATTTT. It encodes CASSYLRLSGDTQYF.

This clone was recorded a few times. J is TRBJ2-2 and V is TRBV3-1 (or the pseudogene TRBV3-2), with TRBD1 as a possible D gene (6 bases). Germline CDR1 is LGHDT and CDR2 is YNNKEL (reference sequence). CDR3 length: 16 residues. V was shortened by 1 base and J by 6 bases, with 15 bases between the two germline ends. CDR3 loop: CASSQALEGVSGELFF. Written as DNA, the CDR3 is TGTGCCAGCAGCCAAGCGCTTGAGGGGGTATCCGGGGAGCTGTTTTTT.

The chain links TRBV6-8 to TRBJ1-5; no reliable D call. Trimming took 5 bases from V and 5 from J, leaving 22 bases between them. This CDR3 is built from 17 residues. Germline lookup yields CDR1 MNHGY and CDR2 SAAAGT. CDR3 DNA: TGTGCCAGCAGTACCGCTCCACCCAGCGGGGAGGATCAGCCCCAGCATTTT. Translation: CASSTAPPSGEDQPQHF.